What follows describes a single T cell receptor (beta chain). Its target is unknown. The V segment lost 3 bases and the J segment 7 bases; nucleotides outside the gene matches: 4. Germline lookup yields CDR1 LNHDA and CDR2 SQIVND (reference sequence). This CDR3 has 14 residues. Extracted RNA was reverse transcribed, and the resulting cDNA served as sequencing template. Produced via immunoSEQ multiplex PCR; TCRdb's table is partial and in-frame only. The sample includes about 110,000 clones, about 50% of them seen just once. These data are taken from a study of CD8+ T cells in alopecia areata. The study, taken as a whole, reports: Scalp lesions, especially in alopecia totalis/universalis, had higher clonality than normal scalp. Sharing of TCRs across patients appeared less clear than in mice, possibly for HLA-related reasons.

Researchers took lesional scalp punch biopsies and peripheral blood from people who were alopecia areata patients. PBMCs served as the source from which CD4+ and CD8+ T cells were sorted. The chain joins TRBV19 to TRBJ1-5; TRBD1 aligns across 9 bases. Sample: NKG2D-low CD8+ T cells sorted from blood. This receptor was taken from a human donor with alopecia areata. The CDR3 reads CASSMGTGPQPQHF. The CDR3 bases are TGTGCCAGTAGTATGGGGACAGGGCCGCAGCCCCAGCATTTT.